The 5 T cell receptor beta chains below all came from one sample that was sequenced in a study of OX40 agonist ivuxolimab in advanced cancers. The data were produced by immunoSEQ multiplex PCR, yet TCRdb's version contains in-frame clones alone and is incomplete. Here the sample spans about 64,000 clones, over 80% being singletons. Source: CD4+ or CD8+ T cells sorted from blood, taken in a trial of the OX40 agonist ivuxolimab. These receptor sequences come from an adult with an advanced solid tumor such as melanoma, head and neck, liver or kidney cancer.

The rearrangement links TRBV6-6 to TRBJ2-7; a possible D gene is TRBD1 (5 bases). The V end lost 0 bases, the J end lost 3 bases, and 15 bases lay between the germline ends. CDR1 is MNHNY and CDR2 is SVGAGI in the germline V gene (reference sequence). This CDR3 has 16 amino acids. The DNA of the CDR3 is TGTGCCAGCAGTTACTCGATTTGGGGCCTCGGCTACGAGCAGTACTTC. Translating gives CASSYSIWGLGYEQYF.

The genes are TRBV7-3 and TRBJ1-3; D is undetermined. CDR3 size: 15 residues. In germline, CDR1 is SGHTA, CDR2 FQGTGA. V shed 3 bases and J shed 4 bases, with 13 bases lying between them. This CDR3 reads CASSFIPGSGNTIYF. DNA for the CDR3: TGTGCCAGCAGCTTCATACCGGGGTCCGGAAACACCATATATTTT.

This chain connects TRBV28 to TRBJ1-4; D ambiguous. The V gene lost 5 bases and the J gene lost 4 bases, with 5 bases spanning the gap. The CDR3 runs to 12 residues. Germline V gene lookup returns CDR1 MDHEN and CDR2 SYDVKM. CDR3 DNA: TGTGCCAGCAGTACAATTAATGAAAAACTGTTTTTT. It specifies CASSTINEKLFF.

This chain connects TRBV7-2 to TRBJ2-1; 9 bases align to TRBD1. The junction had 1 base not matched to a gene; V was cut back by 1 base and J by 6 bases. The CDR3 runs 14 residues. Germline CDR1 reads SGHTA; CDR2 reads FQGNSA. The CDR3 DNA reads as TGTGCCAGCAGCTTAGTGACAGGGGGCAATGAGCAGTTCTTC. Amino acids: CASSLVTGGNEQFF.

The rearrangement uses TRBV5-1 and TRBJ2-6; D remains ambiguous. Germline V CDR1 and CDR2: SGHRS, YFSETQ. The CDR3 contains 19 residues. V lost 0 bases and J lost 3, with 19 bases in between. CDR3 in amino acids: CASSLGWLTPPYGANVLTF. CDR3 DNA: TGCGCCAGCAGCTTGGGGTGGTTGACCCCCCCGTATGGGGCCAACGTCCTGACTTTC.